This T cell receptor (beta chain) was sequenced in a study of cytomegalovirus exposure and HLA in healthy donors. CDR1 and CDR2 (germline): SGHTA, FQGNSA. The CDR3 is 12 residues long. With 4 bases removed from V and 8 bases from J, the gap between germline ends came to 11 bases. Details on this clone: Its matching antigen is unknown.

The study ran its PCR with 60 Vbeta and 13 Jbeta primers. Sequencing was performed with immunoSEQ multiplex PCR; in TCRdb, only in-frame clones are kept and a portion is missing. The sample shows over 70,000 clones, 74% of them seen only once. Study outcomes and limitations: Analyses of presence/absence relied on an assumption of roughly uniform sequencing depth across donors.

The chain has TRBV7-2 and TRBJ1-2; D gene uncertain. This TCR was sampled from a human donor in good health. Sequencing was carried out using PBMCs. Written as DNA, the CDR3 is TGTGCCAGCAGCTCGAGGATCGAGGGCTACACCTTC. It codes for CASSSRIEGYTF.